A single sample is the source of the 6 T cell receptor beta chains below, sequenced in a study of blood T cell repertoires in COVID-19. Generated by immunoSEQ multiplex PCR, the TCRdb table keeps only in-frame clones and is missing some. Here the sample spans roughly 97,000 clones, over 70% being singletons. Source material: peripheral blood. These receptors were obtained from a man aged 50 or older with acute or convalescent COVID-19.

This CDR3 is CATSDYRDNQPQHF. DNA of the CDR3: TGTGCCACCAGTGACTACAGGGACAATCAGCCCCAGCATTTT. V gene TRBV24-1 combines with J gene TRBJ1-5; weak D call: TRBD1 (6 bases). This CDR3 spans 14 amino acids. The germline gives CDR1 KGHDR, CDR2 SFDVKD. Trimming pared 4 bases from V and 3 bases from J, leaving 9 bases between.

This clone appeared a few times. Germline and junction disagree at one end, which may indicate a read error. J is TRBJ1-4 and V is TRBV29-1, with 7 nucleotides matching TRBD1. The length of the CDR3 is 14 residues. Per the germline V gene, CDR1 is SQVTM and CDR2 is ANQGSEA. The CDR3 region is CSVEGTGANEKLFF. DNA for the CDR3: TGCAGCGTCGAAGGAACAGGGGCTAATGAAAAACTGTTTTTT.

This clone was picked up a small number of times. As DNA, the CDR3 is TGTGCCAGCAGCCCCGGACAGGGCGATAATGAAAAACTGTTTTTT. Its protein product is CASSPGQGDNEKLFF. This chain connects TRBV11-3 to TRBJ1-4, with 8 positions matching TRBD1. The CDR3 extends over 15 amino acids. The ends lost 5 bases at V and 4 bases at J; junction bases unmatched: 6. The germline V gene has CDR1 SGHNT and CDR2 YENEEA.

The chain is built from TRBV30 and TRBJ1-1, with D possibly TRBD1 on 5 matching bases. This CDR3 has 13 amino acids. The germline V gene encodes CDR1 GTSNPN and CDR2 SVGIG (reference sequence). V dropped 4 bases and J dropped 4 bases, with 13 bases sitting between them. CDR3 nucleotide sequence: TGTGCCTGGAACCCGGGGGAGGCCACTGAAGCTTTCTTT. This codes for CAWNPGEATEAFF.

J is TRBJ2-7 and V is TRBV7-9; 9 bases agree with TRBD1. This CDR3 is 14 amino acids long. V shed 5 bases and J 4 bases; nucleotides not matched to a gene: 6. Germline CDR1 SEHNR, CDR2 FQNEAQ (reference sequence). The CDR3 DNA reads TGTGCCAGCAGCCAAACAGGGGGCGCGTACGAGCAGTACTTC. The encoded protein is CASSQTGGAYEQYF.

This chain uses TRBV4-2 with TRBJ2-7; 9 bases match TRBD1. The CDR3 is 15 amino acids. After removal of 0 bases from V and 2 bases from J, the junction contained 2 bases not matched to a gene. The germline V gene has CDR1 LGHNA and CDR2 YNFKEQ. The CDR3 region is CASSQEGTGTYEQYF. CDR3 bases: TGTGCCAGCAGCCAAGAGGGGACAGGGACCTACGAGCAGTACTTC.